The T cell receptor beta chain under discussion was sequenced for a study of blood T cell repertoires in COVID-19. The wider study: Whether acute or convalescent, the COVID-19 samples came from the United States, Italy and Spain. T cells, B-cell-depleted T cells, or PBMCs supplied cDNA or gDNA.

In the authors' workflow: By means of reference gene primer amplification, nucleated cell counts were estimated. Profiling relied on immunoSEQ multiplex PCR, and the TCRdb table lists in-frame clones only, not all of them. V, J and clone size were drawn from that table, and D and trimming were deduced from the DNA. The sample lists approximately 140,000 clones; roughly 80% were seen once. This CDR3 is 19 amino acids long. Between the trimmed V and J ends, which lost 3 bases and 5 bases, there was a span of 25 bases. Germline-derived CDR1 and CDR2 are SGHAT and FQNNGV. This clonotype originated in a man in his 60s with acute or convalescent COVID-19. Sequenced material: peripheral blood. This chain connects TRBV11-2 to TRBJ1-4, with a possible D match to TRBD1 (5 bases). The CDR3 sequence: CASSFGRGPELMRNEKLFF. In nucleotides, the CDR3 is TGTGCCAGCAGCTTCGGGAGGGGCCCAGAGCTCATGAGGAATGAAAAACTGTTTTTT. Complete variable domain (other parts from reference TRBV11-2 and TRBJ1-4): EAGVAQSPRYKIIEKRQSVAFWCNPISGHATLYWYQQILGQGPKLLIQFQNNGVVDDSQLPKDRFSAERLKGVDSTLKIQPAKLEDSAVYLCASSFGRGPELMRNEKLFFGSGTQLSVL.